The next 6 T cell receptor beta chains were all read from a single sample in a study of T-cell reconstitution after alpha-beta-depleted transplantation in children. TCRbeta library construction was performed incorporating unique molecular identifiers. One entry per CDR3 protein results from TCRdb running MiXCR on the PCR reads. The sample includes 450,000 to 700,000 distinct CDR3 sequences, 25% to 30% seen only once; the top ten take around a third. Sequences were derived from PBMCs, sampled before TCRalphabeta/CD19-depleted stem cell transplant. All receptors derive from a boy under two years old with Wiskott-Aldrich syndrome, due to receive a stem cell transplant.

This clonotype has just a few counts. This rearrangement joins TRBV10-1 to TRBJ1-1; 9 positions agree with TRBD1. CDR1 is WNHNN and CDR2 is SYGVQD in the germline V gene (reference sequence). J lost 6 bases, V lost 5 bases, and 4 bases had no gene match. This CDR3 has 13 amino acids. The CDR3 loop reads CASSRTGEPEAFF. CDR3 bases: TGCGCCAGCAGTCGGACAGGGGAACCTGAAGCTTTCTTT.

V usage is TRBV5-6 and J usage is TRBJ2-7; D uncertain. The CDR3 runs to 14 residues. The ends were cut back, 2 bases at V and 2 bases at J, with 11 bases in the middle. Per germline, CDR1 SGHDT and CDR2 YYEEEE. The CDR3 DNA reads as TGTGCCAGCAGCTTCAGTGGAGATCCCTACGAGCAGTACTTC. This codes for CASSFSGDPYEQYF.

Here the CDR3 reads CASSATGPSEQYF. The CDR3 bases are TGCGCCAGCAGCGCGACAGGGCCCTCCGAGCAGTACTTC. This rearrangement joins TRBV5-1 to TRBJ2-7, with 7 bases fitting TRBD1. Germline trimming cut 4 bases from V and 6 bases from J; bases unmatched to any gene: 7. CDR1 SGHRS and CDR2 YFSETQ come from the germline V gene. The length of the CDR3 is 13 residues.

This clonotype was recorded a few times. The chain joins TRBV5-5 to TRBJ2-3; 7 nucleotides agree with TRBD2. The CDR3 has 15 residues. With V trimmed by 0 bases and J by 2 bases, 3 bases remained unmatched. CDR1 and CDR2 from the germline V gene are SGHKS and YYEKEE (reference sequence). The CDR3 DNA is TGTGCCAGCAGCTTGGGCGGGAGATTCACAGATACGCAGTATTTT. Translated, it gives CASSLGGRFTDTQYF.

The rearrangement links TRBV5-1 to TRBJ1-1, with D possibly matching TRBD1 (6 bases). V was cut by 6 bases and J by 3 bases, with 21 bases left in between. CDR3 size: 16 residues. Germline lookup yields CDR1 SGHRS and CDR2 YFSETQ. The CDR3 loop reads CASTKRRGTPDTEAFF. The CDR3 DNA is TGCGCCAGCACCAAACGGAGGGGGACGCCTGACACTGAAGCTTTCTTT. Supplemented by reference TRBV5-1 and TRBJ1-1, the full variable domain reads KAGVTQTPRYLIKTRGQQVTLSCSPISGHRSVSWYQQTPGQGLQFLFEYFSETQRNKGNFPGRFSGRQFSNSRSEMNVSTLELGDSALYLCASTKRRGTPDTEAFFGQGTRLTVV.

This sequence joins TRBV20-1 and TRBJ1-2; D unresolved. Trimming stripped 6 bases from V and 8 bases from J, with 19 bases between. Looked up from germline, CDR1 is DFQATT and CDR2 is SNEGSKA (reference sequence). This CDR3 contains 13 residues. The DNA of the CDR3 is TGCAGTGCCGGTTTGACGGGCTATCGGGGCTACACCTTC. Amino acid sequence: CSAGLTGYRGYTF.